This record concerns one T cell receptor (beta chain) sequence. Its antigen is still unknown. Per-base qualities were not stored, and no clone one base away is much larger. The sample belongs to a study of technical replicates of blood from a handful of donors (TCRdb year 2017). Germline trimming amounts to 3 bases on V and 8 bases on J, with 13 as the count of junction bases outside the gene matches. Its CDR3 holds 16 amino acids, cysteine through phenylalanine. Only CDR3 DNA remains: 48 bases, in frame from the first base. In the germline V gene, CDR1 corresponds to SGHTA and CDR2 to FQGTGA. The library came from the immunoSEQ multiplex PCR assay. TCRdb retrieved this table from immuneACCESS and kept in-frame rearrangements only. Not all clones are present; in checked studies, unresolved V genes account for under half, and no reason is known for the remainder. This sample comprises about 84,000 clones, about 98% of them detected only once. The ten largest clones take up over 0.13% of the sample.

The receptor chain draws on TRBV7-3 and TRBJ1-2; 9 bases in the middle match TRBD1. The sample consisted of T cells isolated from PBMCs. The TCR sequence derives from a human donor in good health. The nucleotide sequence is TGTGCCAGCAGCTTTGGGGGCCCTGGGACAGGGAACGGCTACACCTTC. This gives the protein CASSFGGPGTGNGYTF.